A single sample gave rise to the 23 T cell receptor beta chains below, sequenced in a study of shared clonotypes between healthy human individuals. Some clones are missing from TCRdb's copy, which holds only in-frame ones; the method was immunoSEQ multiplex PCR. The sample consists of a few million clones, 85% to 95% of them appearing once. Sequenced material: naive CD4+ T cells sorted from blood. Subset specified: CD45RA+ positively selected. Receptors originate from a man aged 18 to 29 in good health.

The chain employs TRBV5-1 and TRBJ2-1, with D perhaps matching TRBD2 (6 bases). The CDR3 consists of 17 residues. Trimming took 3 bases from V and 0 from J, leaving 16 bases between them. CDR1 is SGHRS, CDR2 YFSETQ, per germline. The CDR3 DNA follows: TGCGCCAGCAGCTCGGGACTCACCGCGAGCTCCTACAATGAGCAGTTCTTC. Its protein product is CASSSGLTASSYNEQFF. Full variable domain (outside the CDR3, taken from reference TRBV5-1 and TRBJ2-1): KAGVTQTPRYLIKTRGQQVTLSCSPISGHRSVSWYQQTPGQGLQFLFEYFSETQRNKGNFPGRFSGRQFSNSRSEMNVSTLELGDSALYLCASSSGLTASSYNEQFFGPGTRLTVL.

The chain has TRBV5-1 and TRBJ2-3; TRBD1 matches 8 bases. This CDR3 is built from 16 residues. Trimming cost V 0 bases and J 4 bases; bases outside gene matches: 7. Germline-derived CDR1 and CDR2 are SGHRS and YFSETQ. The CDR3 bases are TGCGCCAGCAGCTTGGGAGGACAGGGTGGCGCAGATACGCAGTATTTT. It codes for CASSLGGQGGADTQYF. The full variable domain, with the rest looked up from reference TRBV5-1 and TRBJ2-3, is KAGVTQTPRYLIKTRGQQVTLSCSPISGHRSVSWYQQTPGQGLQFLFEYFSETQRNKGNFPGRFSGRQFSNSRSEMNVSTLELGDSALYLCASSLGGQGGADTQYFGPGTRLTVL.

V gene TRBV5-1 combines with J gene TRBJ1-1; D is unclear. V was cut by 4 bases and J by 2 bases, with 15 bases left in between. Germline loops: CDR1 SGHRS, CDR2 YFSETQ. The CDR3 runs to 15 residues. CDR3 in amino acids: CASSADVQPNTEAFF. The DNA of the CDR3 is TGCGCCAGCAGCGCGGACGTACAACCAAACACTGAAGCTTTCTTT. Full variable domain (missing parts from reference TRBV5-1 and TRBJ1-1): KAGVTQTPRYLIKTRGQQVTLSCSPISGHRSVSWYQQTPGQGLQFLFEYFSETQRNKGNFPGRFSGRQFSNSRSEMNVSTLELGDSALYLCASSADVQPNTEAFFGQGTRLTVV.

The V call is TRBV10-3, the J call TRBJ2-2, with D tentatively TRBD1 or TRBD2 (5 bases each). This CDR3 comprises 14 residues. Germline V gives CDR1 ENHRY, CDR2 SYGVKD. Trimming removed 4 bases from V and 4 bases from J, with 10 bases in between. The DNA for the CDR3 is TGTGCCATCAGTGGCTGGGGGAGCACCGGGGAGCTGTTTTTT. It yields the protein CAISGWGSTGELFF.

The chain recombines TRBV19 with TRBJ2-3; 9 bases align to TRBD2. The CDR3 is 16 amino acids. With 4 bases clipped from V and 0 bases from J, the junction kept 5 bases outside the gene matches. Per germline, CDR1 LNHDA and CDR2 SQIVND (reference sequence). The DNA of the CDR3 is TGTGCCAGTAGTACCAGTACTAGCGGGAGCACAGATACGCAGTATTTT. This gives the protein CASSTSTSGSTDTQYF.

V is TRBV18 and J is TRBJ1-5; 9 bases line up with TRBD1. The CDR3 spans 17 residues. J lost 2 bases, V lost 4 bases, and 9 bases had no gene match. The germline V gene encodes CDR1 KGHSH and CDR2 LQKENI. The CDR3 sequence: CASSQGQGIFRNQPQHF. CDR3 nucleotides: TGTGCCAGCTCACAGGGACAGGGCATTTTCCGCAATCAGCCCCAGCATTTT.

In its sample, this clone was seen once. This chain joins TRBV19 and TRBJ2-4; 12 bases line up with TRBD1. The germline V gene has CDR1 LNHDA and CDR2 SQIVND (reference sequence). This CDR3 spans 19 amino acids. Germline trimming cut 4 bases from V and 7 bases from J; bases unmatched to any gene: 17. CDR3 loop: CASSTAPGQGAPSMNIQYF. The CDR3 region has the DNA TGTGCCAGTAGTACCGCACCGGGACAGGGGGCTCCATCGATGAACATTCAGTACTTC.

The DNA of the CDR3 is TGTGCCTGGAGATCCACAGGGGGCGGCGAGCAGTACTTC. It specifies CAWRSTGGGEQYF. The chain links TRBV30 to TRBJ2-7; 9 nucleotides match TRBD1. V gave up 3 bases and J gave up 6 bases; unmatched junction bases: 6. The CDR3 length is 13 residues. The germline CDR1 and CDR2 sequences are GTSNPN and SVGIG (reference sequence).

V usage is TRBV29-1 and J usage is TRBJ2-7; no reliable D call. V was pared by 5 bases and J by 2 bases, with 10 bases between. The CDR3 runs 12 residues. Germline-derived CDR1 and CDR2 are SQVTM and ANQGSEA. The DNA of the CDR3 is TGCAGCGTTCTTGGCCAGACCTACGAGCAGTACTTC. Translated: CSVLGQTYEQYF.

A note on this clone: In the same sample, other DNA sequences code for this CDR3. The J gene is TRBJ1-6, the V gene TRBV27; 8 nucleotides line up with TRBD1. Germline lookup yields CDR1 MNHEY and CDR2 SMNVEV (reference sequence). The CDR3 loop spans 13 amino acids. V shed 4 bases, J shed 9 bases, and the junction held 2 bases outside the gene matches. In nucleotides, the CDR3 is TGTGCCAGCAGTTCGGACAGGGTTTCACCCCTCCACTTT. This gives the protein CASSSDRVSPLHF.

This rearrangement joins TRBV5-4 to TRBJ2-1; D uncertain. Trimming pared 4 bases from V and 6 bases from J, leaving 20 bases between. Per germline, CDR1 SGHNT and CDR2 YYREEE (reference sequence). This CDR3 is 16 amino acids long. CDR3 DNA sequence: TGTGCCAGCAGCGGGGTCCGGGCCCCCACCCCCAATGAGCAGTTCTTC. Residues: CASSGVRAPTPNEQFF. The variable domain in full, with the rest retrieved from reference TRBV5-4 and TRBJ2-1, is ETGVTQSPTHLIKTRGQQVTLRCSSQSGHNTVSWYQQALGQGPQFIFQYYREEENGRGNFPPRFSGLQFPNYSSELNVNALELDDSALYLCASSGVRAPTPNEQFFGPGTRLTVL.

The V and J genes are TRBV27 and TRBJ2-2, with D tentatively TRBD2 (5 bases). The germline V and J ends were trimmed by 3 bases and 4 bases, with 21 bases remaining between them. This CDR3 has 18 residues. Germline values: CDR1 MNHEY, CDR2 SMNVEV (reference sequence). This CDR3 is CASSFYSGIRVSTGELFF. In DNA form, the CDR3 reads TGTGCCAGCAGTTTTTATTCGGGGATCAGAGTGAGCACCGGGGAGCTGTTTTTT.

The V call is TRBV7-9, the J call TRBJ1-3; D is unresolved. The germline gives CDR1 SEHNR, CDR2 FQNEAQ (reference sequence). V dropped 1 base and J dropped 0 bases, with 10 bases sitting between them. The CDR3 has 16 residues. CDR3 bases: TGTGCCAGCAGCTTAGAAATAGTCCTCTCTGGAAACACCATATATTTT. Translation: CASSLEIVLSGNTIYF. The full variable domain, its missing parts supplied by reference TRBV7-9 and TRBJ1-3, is DTGVSQNPRHKITKRGQNVTFRCDPISEHNRLYWYRQTLGQGPEFLTYFQNEAQLEKSRLLSDRFSAERPKGSFSTLEIQRTEQGDSAMYLCASSLEIVLSGNTIYFGEGSWLTVV.

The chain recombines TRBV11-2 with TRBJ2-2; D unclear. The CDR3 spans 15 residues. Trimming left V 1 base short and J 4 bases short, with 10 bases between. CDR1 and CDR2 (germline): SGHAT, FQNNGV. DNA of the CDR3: TGTGCCAGCAGCTTAGGGACCTCCGGCACCGGGGAGCTGTTTTTT. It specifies CASSLGTSGTGELFF.

This chain's CDR3 is CASSQEGSAYGYTF. Written as DNA, the CDR3 is TGTGCCAGCAGCCAAGAGGGCAGTGCATATGGCTACACCTTC. V gene TRBV14 combines with J gene TRBJ1-2; D ambiguous. Trimming removed 0 bases at V and 5 bases at J, with 10 bases between. The CDR3 sequence is 14 residues long. From germline, CDR1 is SGHDN and CDR2 FVKESK.

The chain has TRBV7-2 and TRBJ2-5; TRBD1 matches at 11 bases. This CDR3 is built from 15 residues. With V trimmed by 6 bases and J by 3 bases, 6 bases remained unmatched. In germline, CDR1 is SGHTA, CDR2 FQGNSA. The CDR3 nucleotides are TGTGCCAGCAGTTCACGGACAGGGGGCAAAGAGACCCAGTACTTC. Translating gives CASSSRTGGKETQYF.

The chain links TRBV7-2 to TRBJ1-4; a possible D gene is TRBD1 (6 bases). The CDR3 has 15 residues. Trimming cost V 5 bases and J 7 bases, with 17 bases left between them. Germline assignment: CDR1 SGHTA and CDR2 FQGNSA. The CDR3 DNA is TGTGCCAGCAGCCCCATCCCAGGGGTTGTTGAAAAACTGTTTTTT. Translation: CASSPIPGVVEKLFF.

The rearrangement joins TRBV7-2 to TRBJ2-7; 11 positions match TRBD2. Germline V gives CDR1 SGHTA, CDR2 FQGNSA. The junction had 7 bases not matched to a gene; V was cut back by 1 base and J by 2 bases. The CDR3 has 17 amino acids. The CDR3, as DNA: TGTGCCAGCAGCTTAGACGCTATTAGCGGGAGGGCCTACGAGCAGTACTTC. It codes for CASSLDAISGRAYEQYF.

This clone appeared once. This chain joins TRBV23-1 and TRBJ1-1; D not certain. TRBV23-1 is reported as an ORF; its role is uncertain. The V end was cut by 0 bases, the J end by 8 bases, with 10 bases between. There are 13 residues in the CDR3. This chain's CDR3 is CASSQSSVAEAFF. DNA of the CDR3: TGCGCCAGCAGTCAATCGAGCGTCGCCGAAGCTTTCTTT.

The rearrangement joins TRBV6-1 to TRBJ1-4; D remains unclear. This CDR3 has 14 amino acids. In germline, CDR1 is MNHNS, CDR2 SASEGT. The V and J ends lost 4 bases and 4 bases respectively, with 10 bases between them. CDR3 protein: CASSVATGNEKLFF. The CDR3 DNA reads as TGTGCCAGCAGTGTCGCTACGGGTAATGAAAAACTGTTTTTT.

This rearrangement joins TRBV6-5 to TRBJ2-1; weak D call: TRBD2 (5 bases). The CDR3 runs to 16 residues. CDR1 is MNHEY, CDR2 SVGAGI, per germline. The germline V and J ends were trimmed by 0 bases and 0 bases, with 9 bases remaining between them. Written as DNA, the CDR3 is TGTGCCAGCAGTTACTCTATCCTAGCCTCCTACAATGAGCAGTTCTTC. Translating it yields CASSYSILASYNEQFF.

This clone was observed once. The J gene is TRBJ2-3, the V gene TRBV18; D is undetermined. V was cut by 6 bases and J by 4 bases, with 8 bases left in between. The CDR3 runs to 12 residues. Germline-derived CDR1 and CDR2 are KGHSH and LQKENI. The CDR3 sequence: CASSIKADTQYF. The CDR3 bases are TGTGCCAGCTCCATAAAAGCAGATACGCAGTATTTT. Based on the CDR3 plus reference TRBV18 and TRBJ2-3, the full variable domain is NAGVMQNPRHLVRRRGQEARLRCSPMKGHSHVYWYRQLPEEGLKFMVYLQKENIIDESGMPKERFSAEFPKEGPSILRIQQVVRGDSAAYFCASSIKADTQYFGPGTRLTVL.

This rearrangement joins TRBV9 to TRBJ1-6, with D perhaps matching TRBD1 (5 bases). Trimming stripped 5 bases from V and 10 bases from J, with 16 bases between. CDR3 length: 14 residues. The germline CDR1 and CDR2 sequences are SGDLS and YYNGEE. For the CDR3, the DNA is TGTGCCAGCAGGGGGGAGGGAACAGCATCACCCCTCCACTTT. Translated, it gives CASRGEGTASPLHF.